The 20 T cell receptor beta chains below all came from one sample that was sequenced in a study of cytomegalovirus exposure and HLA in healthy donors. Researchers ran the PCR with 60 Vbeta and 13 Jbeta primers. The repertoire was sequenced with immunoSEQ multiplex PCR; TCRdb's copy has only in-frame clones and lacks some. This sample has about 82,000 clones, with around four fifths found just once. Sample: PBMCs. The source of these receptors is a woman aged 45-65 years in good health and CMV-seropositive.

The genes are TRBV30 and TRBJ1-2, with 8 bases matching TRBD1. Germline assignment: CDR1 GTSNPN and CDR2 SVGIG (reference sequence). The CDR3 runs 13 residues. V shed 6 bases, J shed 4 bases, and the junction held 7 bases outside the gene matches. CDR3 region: CACPQGGTYGYTF. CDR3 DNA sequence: TGTGCCTGCCCACAGGGGGGAACCTATGGCTACACCTTC.

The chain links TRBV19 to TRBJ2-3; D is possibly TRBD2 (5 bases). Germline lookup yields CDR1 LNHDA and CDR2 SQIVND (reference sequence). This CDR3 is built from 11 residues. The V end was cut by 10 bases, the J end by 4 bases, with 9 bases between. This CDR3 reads CATGSADTQYF. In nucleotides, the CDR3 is TGTGCCACCGGTAGCGCAGATACGCAGTATTTT.

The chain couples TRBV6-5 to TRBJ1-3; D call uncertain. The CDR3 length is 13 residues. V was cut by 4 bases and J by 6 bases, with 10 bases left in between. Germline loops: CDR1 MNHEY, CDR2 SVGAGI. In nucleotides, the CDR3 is TGTGCCAGCAGTTCTGGAGCGATAAACACCATATATTTT. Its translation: CASSSGAINTIYF.

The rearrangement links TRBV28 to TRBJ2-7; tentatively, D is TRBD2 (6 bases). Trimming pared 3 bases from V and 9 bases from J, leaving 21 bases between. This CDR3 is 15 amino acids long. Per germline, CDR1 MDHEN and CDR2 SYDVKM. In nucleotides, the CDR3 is TGTGCCAGCAGTTTTGGAGGGGCGACTAGTATGGTGCAGTACTTC. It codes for CASSFGGATSMVQYF.

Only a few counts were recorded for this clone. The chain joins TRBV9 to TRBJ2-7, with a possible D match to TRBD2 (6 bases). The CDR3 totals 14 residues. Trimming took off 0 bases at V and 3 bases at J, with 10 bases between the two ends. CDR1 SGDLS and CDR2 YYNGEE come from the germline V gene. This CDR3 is CASSVGYGSYEQYF. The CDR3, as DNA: TGTGCCAGCAGCGTAGGTTACGGGAGCTACGAGCAGTACTTC.

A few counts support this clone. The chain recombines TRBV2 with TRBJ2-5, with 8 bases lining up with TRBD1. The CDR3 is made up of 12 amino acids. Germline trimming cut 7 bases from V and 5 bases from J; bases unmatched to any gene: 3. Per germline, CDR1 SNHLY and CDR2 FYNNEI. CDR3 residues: CASKDRGETQYF. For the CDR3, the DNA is TGTGCCAGCAAAGACAGGGGTGAGACCCAGTACTTC.

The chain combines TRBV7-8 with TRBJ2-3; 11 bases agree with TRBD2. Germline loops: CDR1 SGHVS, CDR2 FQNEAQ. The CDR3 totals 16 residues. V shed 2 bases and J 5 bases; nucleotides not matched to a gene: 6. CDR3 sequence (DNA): TGTGCCAGCAGCTTATTCCTAGCGGGAGGACTAGATACGCAGTATTTT. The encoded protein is CASSLFLAGGLDTQYF.

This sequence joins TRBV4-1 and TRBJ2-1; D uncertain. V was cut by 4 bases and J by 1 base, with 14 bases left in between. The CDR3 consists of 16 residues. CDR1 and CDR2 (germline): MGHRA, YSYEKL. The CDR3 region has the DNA TGCGCCAGCAGCCCCCAGGCCGTTCCTTCCTACAATGAGCAGTTCTTC. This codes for CASSPQAVPSYNEQFF.

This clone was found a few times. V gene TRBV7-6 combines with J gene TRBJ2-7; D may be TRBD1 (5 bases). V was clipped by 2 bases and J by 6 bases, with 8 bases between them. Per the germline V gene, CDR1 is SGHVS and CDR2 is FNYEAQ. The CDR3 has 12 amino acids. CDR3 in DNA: TGTGCCAGCAGCTTAAAGGGGTTCGAGCAGTACTTC. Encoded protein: CASSLKGFEQYF.

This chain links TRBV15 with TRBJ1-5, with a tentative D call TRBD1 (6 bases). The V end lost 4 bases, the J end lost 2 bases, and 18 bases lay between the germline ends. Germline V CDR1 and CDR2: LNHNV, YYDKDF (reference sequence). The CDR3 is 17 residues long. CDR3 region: CATSTPGGRGGNQPQHF. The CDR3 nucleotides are TGTGCCACCAGCACCCCCGGTGGCAGGGGTGGCAATCAGCCCCAGCATTTT.

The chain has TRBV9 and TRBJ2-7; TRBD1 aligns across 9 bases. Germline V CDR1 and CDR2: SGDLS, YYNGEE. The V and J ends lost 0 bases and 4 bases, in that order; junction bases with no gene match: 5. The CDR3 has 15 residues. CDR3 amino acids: CASSVGGTGLYEQYF. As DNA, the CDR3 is TGTGCCAGCAGCGTAGGGGGGACAGGGCTATACGAGCAGTACTTC. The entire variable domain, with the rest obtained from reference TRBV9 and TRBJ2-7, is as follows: DSGVTQTPKHLITATGQRVTLRCSPRSGDLSVYWYQQSLDQGLQFLIQYYNGEERAKGNILERFSAQQFPDLHSELNLSSLELGDSALYFCASSVGGTGLYEQYFGPGTRLTVT.

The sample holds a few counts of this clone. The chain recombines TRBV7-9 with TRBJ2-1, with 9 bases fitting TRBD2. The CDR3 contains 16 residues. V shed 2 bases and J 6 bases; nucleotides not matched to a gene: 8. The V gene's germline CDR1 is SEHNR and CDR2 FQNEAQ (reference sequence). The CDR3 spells CASSLRLAATINEQFF. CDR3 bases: TGTGCCAGCAGCTTACGACTAGCGGCAACCATCAATGAGCAGTTCTTC.

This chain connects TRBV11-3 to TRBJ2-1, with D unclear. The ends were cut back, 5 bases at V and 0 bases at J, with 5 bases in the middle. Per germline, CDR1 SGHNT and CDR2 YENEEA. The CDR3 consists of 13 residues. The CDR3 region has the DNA TGTGCCAGCAGCCCCAGCTCCTACAATGAGCAGTTCTTC. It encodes CASSPSSYNEQFF.

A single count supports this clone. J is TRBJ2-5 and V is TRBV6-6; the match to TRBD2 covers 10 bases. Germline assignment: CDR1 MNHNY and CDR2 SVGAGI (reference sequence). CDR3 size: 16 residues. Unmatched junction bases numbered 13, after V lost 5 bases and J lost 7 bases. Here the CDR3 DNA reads TGTGCCAGCAGTCCCGGACTAGCGGCCCCGGGCGGGACCCAGTACTTC. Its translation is CASSPGLAAPGGTQYF.

The CDR3 loop reads CASSLGADYEQYF. The CDR3 region has the DNA TGTGCCAGCAGCTTAGGGGCTGACTACGAGCAGTACTTC. J is TRBJ2-7 and V is TRBV13; D is ambiguous. This CDR3 region has 13 residues. The germline CDR1 and CDR2 sequences are PRHDT and FYEKMQ (reference sequence). Trimming removed 0 bases at V and 3 bases at J, with 6 bases between.

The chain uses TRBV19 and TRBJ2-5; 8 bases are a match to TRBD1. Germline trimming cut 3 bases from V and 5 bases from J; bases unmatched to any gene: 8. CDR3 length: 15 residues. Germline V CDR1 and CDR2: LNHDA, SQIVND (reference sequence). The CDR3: CASSIQGQGRETQYF. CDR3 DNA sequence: TGTGCCAGTAGTATTCAAGGACAGGGACGGGAGACCCAGTACTTC.

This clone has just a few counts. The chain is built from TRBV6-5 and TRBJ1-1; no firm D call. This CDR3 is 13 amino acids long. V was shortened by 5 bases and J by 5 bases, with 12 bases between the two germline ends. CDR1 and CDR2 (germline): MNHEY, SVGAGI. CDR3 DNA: TGTGCCAGCAGTCTCCCGGGAGGGACTGAAGCTTTCTTT. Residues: CASSLPGGTEAFF.

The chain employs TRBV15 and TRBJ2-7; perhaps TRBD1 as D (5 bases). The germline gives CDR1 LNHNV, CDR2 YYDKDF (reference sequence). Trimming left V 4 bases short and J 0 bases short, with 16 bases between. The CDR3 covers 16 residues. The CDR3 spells CATSKEPDRYSYEQYF. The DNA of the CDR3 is TGTGCCACCAGCAAAGAACCTGACAGATACTCCTACGAGCAGTACTTC. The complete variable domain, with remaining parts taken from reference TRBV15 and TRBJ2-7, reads DAMVIQNPRYQVTQFGKPVTLSCSQTLNHNVMYWYQQKSSQAPKLLFHYYDKDFNNEADTPDNFQSRRPNTSFCFLDIRSPGLGDTAMYLCATSKEPDRYSYEQYFGPGTRLTVT.

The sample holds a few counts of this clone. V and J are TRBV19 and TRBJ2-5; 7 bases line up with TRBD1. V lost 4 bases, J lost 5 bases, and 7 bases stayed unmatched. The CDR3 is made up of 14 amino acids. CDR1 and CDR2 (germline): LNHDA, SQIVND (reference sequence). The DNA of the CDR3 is TGTGCCAGTAGTAGCACAGGGGATCAGGAGACCCAGTACTTC. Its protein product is CASSSTGDQETQYF. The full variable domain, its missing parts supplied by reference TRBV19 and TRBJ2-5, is DGGITQSPKYLFRKEGQNVTLSCEQNLNHDAMYWYRQDPGQGLRLIYYSQIVNDFQKGDIAEGYSVSREKKESFPLTVTSAQKNPTAFYLCASSSTGDQETQYFGPGTRLLVL.

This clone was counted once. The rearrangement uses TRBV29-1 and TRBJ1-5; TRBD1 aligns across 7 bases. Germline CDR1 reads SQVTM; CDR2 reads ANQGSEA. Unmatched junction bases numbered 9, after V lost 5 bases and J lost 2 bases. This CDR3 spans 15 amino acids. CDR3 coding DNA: TGCAGCGTTTCCATACAGGGGTCGGGCAATCAGCCCCAGCATTTT. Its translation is CSVSIQGSGNQPQHF.